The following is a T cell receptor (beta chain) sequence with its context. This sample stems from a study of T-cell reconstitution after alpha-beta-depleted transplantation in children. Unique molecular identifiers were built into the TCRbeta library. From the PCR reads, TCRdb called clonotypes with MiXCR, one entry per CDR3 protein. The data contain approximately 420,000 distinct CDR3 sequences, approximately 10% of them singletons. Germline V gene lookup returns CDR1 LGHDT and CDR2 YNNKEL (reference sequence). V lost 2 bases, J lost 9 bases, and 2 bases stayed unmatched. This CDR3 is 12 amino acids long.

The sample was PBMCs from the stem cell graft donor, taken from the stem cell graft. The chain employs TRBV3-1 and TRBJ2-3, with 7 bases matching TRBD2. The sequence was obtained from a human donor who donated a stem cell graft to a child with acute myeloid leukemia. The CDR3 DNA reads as TGTGCCAGCAGCCAAATTAGCGGGACGCAGTATTTT. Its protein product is CASSQISGTQYF.